This TCR beta chain was captured by sequencing in a study of blood T cell repertoires in COVID-19. Study details: Both acute and convalescent COVID-19 samples were obtained from the United States, Italy and Spain.

Original processing methods: For nucleated cells, counts were estimated from reference gene primer amplification. Clones were sequenced by immunoSEQ multiplex PCR, and TCRdb holds only the in-frame ones, with some missing. V, J and clone size reflect that table, while D and trimming were determined from the DNA. Of 350,000 to 500,000 clones listed, roughly 89% are singletons. CDR1 is MGHDK and CDR2 is SYGVNS in the germline V gene. CDR3 size: 16 residues. Trimming stripped 1 base from V and 2 bases from J, with 14 bases between. The Seattle patients, enrolled during active infection, were followed longitudinally.

Sequenced material: peripheral blood. The source of this sequence is a man aged 18 to 30 with COVID-19, enrolled during active disease. The gene calls are TRBV25-1 and TRBJ1-2; D may be TRBD1 (5 bases). CDR3 amino acids: CASSEFRGPANYGYTF. Here the CDR3 DNA reads TGTGCCAGCAGTGAATTTAGGGGCCCCGCCAACTATGGCTACACCTTC.